Listed here are 2 T cell receptor beta chains from one sample, sequenced in a study of molecular identifiers for immune sequencing clone quantification. TCRdb fed the PCR reads into MiXCR, producing one record per CDR3 protein. The table includes around 460,000 distinct CDR3 sequences, about 25% detected once. The sequenced sample consisted of naive CD8+ T cells from blood, with Jurkat cell RNA spiked in. Specified subset: FACS-sorted CD8+CD4-CCR7+CD45RA+ naive T cells. These receptors were obtained from a human donor in good health. Some libraries in this study had Jurkat cell RNA spiked in.

This clonotype was counted only a few times. Possible read error: a much larger clone is one base away. The chain recombines TRBV4-3 with TRBJ1-6, with D possibly TRBD1 on 5 matching bases. The CDR3 sequence is 14 residues long. CDR1 LGHNA and CDR2 YSLEER come from the germline V gene. The CDR3 DNA is TGCGCCAGCAGCCAGGGACTGATGAATTCACCCCTCCCCTTT. It translates to CASSQGLMNSPLPF.

This clonotype came up a few times. V and J are TRBV27 and TRBJ1-6; D is ambiguous. The CDR3 covers 17 residues. Per germline, CDR1 MNHEY and CDR2 SMNVEV (reference sequence). V dropped 2 bases and J dropped 7 bases, with 18 bases sitting between them. CDR3 bases: TGTGCCAGCAGTTTAGGGATTGTGATGGGTTTCAATTCACCCCTCCACTTT. It codes for CASSLGIVMGFNSPLHF.